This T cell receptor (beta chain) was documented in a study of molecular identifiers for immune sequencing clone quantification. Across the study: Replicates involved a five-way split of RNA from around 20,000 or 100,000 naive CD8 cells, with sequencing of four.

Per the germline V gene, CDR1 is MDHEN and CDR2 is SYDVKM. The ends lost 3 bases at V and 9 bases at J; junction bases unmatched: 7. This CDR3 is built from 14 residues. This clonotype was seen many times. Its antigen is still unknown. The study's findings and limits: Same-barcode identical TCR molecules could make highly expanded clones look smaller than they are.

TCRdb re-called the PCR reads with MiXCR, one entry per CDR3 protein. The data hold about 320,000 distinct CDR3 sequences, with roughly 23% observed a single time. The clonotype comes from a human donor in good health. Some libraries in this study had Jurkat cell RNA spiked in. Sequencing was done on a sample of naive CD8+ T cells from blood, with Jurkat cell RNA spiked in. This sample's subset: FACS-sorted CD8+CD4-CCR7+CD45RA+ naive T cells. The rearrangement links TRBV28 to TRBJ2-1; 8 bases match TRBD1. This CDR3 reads CASSFPGQGSEQFF. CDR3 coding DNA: TGTGCCAGCAGTTTCCCCGGACAGGGCAGTGAGCAGTTCTTC.